This T cell receptor (beta chain) originates from a study of CD8 T cells in Susac syndrome. Reverse transcription used about 0.45 to 1 ug RNA and random hexamers. With immunoSEQ multiplex PCR, TCR beta CDR3 was amplified across 54 Vbeta and 13 Jbeta. TCRdb independently ran MiXCR on the immunoSEQ multiplex PCR reads; one entry per CDR3 protein. This repertoire shows about 300,000 distinct CDR3 sequences, 75% to 90% found once; its top ten account for around 0.18%. Included as multiple sclerosis controls were treatment-naive patients who had stable or active relapsing-remitting disease. Germline assignment: CDR1 LGHNA and CDR2 YSLEER. V was trimmed by 1 base and J by 7 bases, leaving 11 bases between them. The CDR3 is 14 residues long.

The chain links TRBV4-3 to TRBJ2-4, with a possible D match to TRBD2 (5 bases). Sequencing was carried out using CD8+ T cells from PBMCs. This TCR derives from a human donor with multiple sclerosis. CDR3 sequence: CASSQGAAGNIQYF. In DNA, the CDR3 is TGCGCCAGCAGCCAAGGGGCCGCGGGCAACATTCAGTACTTC.